This passage covers 21 T cell receptor beta chains from one sample sequenced in a study of shared clonotypes between healthy human individuals (dated by TCRdb to between 2020 and 2021). Library generation was performed with the immunoSEQ multiplex PCR assay. TCRdb re-hosts the immuneACCESS table, in-frame sequences only. Its copies lack some clones; in the studies checked, an unresolved V gene accounts for under half of them, and the cause for the rest is not known. This sample holds about 680,000 clones; about 91% were observed only once. The top ten hold 20% to 25% of the sample. CD8 naive samples were CD45RO-negative cells positively selected for CCR7, giving a CD45RA+CCR7+ population that excluded TemRA cells. Sequencing was performed on naive CD8+ T cells sorted from blood. The cell subset or site label of this sample denotes: CD45RA+CCR7+. These receptor sequences come from a man aged 25 to 40 in good health.

V and J are TRBV28 and TRBJ1-5, with unresolved D. With 6 bases removed from V and 1 base from J, the gap between germline ends came to 19 bases. The length of the CDR3 is 17 residues. Germline CDR1 is MDHEN and CDR2 is SYDVKM. The CDR3 DNA sequence: TGTGCCAGCAGACCCTCCATCGTCGGGTTCAGCAATCAGCCCCAGCATTTT. Translation gives CASRPSIVGFSNQPQHF. Full variable domain (outside the CDR3, taken from reference TRBV28 and TRBJ1-5): DVKVTQSSRYLVKRTGEKVFLECVQDMDHENMFWYRQDPGLGLRLIYFSYDVKMKEKGDIPEGYSVSREKKERFSLILESASTNQTSMYLCASRPSIVGFSNQPQHFGDGTRLSIL.

The rearrangement uses TRBV2 and TRBJ1-1, with D possibly matching TRBD1 (6 bases). The CDR3 has 15 residues. Germline CDR1 reads SNHLY; CDR2 reads FYNNEI. V was trimmed by 5 bases and J by 5 bases, leaving 18 bases between them. The CDR3 here is CASSRTAGLGTEAFF. The CDR3 coding sequence is TGTGCCAGCAGTAGGACAGCCGGATTAGGAACTGAAGCTTTCTTT.

V gene TRBV5-1 combines with J gene TRBJ2-7; no definite D call. Trimming removed 2 bases at V and 0 bases at J, with 12 bases between. CDR1 and CDR2 from the germline V gene are SGHRS and YFSETQ. The CDR3 spans 15 residues. In nucleotides, the CDR3 is TGCGCCAGCAGCTTCGTGGGGTCCAGCTCCTACGAGCAGTACTTC. Encoded protein: CASSFVGSSSYEQYF.

The CDR3 spells CASHDRGYEQFF. The CDR3 bases are TGCGCCAGCCACGACAGGGGCTATGAGCAGTTCTTC. The rearrangement links TRBV5-1 to TRBJ2-1; 8 nucleotides agree with TRBD1. Germline V gene data show CDR1 as SGHRS and CDR2 as YFSETQ. The trim removed 7 bases at V and 8 bases at J, leaving 5 bases unmatched. The CDR3 spans 12 residues.

V and J are TRBV7-9 and TRBJ2-7; possibly TRBD2 for D (6 bases). Germline-derived CDR1 and CDR2 are SEHNR and FQNEAQ (reference sequence). The CDR3 contains 16 residues. V was trimmed by 6 bases and J by 6 bases, leaving 24 bases between them. CDR3 loop: CASSGVGGDGSGEQYF. In nucleotides, the CDR3 is TGTGCCAGCAGTGGTGTGGGGGGAGACGGGAGTGGCGAGCAGTACTTC.

The V and J genes are TRBV29-1 and TRBJ2-2; D possibly corresponds to TRBD1 (6 bases). The V and J ends lost 1 base and 6 bases respectively, with 12 bases between them. The length of the CDR3 is 14 residues. Germline V gene data show CDR1 as SQVTM and CDR2 as ANQGSEA. The DNA for the CDR3 is TGCAGCGTTGAAGTGTACGAGGGGGCCGGGGAGCTGTTTTTT. It translates to CSVEVYEGAGELFF.

For this clone: Mismatch with germline at one junction end may stem from a read error. The V and J genes are TRBV7-9 and TRBJ2-1; D possibly corresponds to TRBD2 (5 bases). The CDR3 is made up of 16 amino acids. Germline-derived CDR1 and CDR2 are SEHNR and FQNEAQ (reference sequence). The CDR3 sequence is CASSIAGKTSYNEQFF. The CDR3 DNA is TGTGCCAGCAGCATAGCCGGGAAAACCTCCTACAATGAGCAGTTCTTC.

The chain joins TRBV11-2 to TRBJ2-7; D unresolved. Trimming stripped 1 base from V and 3 bases from J, with 13 bases between. The CDR3 spans 15 residues. The germline V gene has CDR1 SGHAT and CDR2 FQNNGV. The CDR3 DNA is TGTGCCAGCAGCTTAGTTGCGGACGTCTACTACGAGCAGTACTTC. Translation: CASSLVADVYYEQYF.

This sequence joins TRBV29-1 and TRBJ1-4, with D possibly matching TRBD1 (5 bases). Germline-derived CDR1 and CDR2 are SQVTM and ANQGSEA. The V and J ends lost 0 bases and 2 bases respectively, with 10 bases between them. The length of the CDR3 is 15 residues. The CDR3 reads CSVEEAGDTNEKLFF. The CDR3 DNA sequence: TGCAGCGTTGAAGAGGCCGGGGACACTAATGAAAAACTGTTTTTT.

This chain connects TRBV29-1 to TRBJ2-5; 11 bases fit TRBD2. The CDR3 consists of 14 residues. V shed 8 bases, J shed 5 bases, and the junction held 10 bases outside the gene matches. Germline CDR1 reads SQVTM; CDR2 reads ANQGSEA. The CDR3 here is CSIELAGVEETQYF. CDR3 DNA: TGCAGCATCGAACTAGCGGGAGTTGAGGAGACCCAGTACTTC.

The chain recombines TRBV7-9 with TRBJ2-2; TRBD2 is a possible D gene (6 bases). The germline gives CDR1 SEHNR, CDR2 FQNEAQ (reference sequence). V was shortened by 1 base and J by 4 bases, with 19 bases between the two germline ends. This CDR3 is built from 18 residues. Here the CDR3 reads CASSLGGFGLGGTGELFF. The CDR3 nucleotides read TGTGCCAGCAGCTTAGGCGGTTTCGGACTCGGGGGCACCGGGGAGCTGTTTTTT.

In its sample, this clone was seen once. V usage is TRBV15 and J usage is TRBJ2-4, with TRBD2 identical over 8 bases. The J segment lost 0 bases and the V segment lost 1 base, leaving 5 bases of the junction unmatched. The CDR3 is made up of 17 amino acids. Germline V gene sequence: CDR1 LNHNV, CDR2 YYDKDF (reference sequence). DNA of the CDR3: TGTGCCACCAGCAGAGGGGGACTAGGGCTAGCCAAAAACATTCAGTACTTC. Protein product: CATSRGGLGLAKNIQYF.

This clone has only one observation. The V gene is TRBV28, the J gene TRBJ2-7; D assignment may be TRBD1 or TRBD2 (5 bases each). Germline V CDR1 and CDR2: MDHEN, SYDVKM. V was trimmed by 5 bases and J by 2 bases, leaving 10 bases between them. The CDR3 has 13 amino acids. The CDR3 region is CASSHGTTYEQYF. DNA of the CDR3: TGTGCCAGCAGTCATGGGACGACCTACGAGCAGTACTTC. Full variable domain (outside the CDR3, taken from reference TRBV28 and TRBJ2-7): DVKVTQSSRYLVKRTGEKVFLECVQDMDHENMFWYRQDPGLGLRLIYFSYDVKMKEKGDIPEGYSVSREKKERFSLILESASTNQTSMYLCASSHGTTYEQYFGPGTRLTVT.

This clone was picked up one time. The chain joins TRBV14 to TRBJ2-7; 7 nucleotides match TRBD1. The germline V gene encodes CDR1 SGHDN and CDR2 FVKESK. The CDR3 loop spans 13 amino acids. The V gene end was trimmed by 5 bases and the J gene end by 2 bases; junction bases not matched to a gene: 3. CDR3 protein: CASSMTGTYEQYF. The CDR3 bases are TGTGCCAGCAGCATGACAGGGACCTACGAGCAGTACTTC.

This sequence joins TRBV27 and TRBJ2-1; 10 nucleotides agree with TRBD2. The ends lost 6 bases at V and 8 bases at J; junction bases unmatched: 10. Germline V gives CDR1 MNHEY, CDR2 SMNVEV (reference sequence). The CDR3 runs 15 residues. The CDR3 region has the DNA TGTGCCAGCAGACGTACTAGCGGGAAAATTCATGAGCAGTTCTTC. Its protein product is CASRRTSGKIHEQFF.

The chain links TRBV27 to TRBJ2-1; 14 positions match TRBD2. There are 15 residues in the CDR3. Germline CDR1 MNHEY, CDR2 SMNVEV (reference sequence). V was clipped by 7 bases and J by 6 bases; unmatched bases: 5. The CDR3 region is CASTGLAGGGNEQFF. The CDR3 DNA follows: TGTGCCAGCACCGGACTAGCGGGAGGTGGCAATGAGCAGTTCTTC.

V usage is TRBV27 and J usage is TRBJ2-7, with D perhaps being TRBD1 or TRBD2 (6 bases each). The V gene's germline CDR1 is MNHEY and CDR2 SMNVEV (reference sequence). Between the trimmed V and J ends, which lost 5 bases and 0 bases, there was a span of 14 bases. The CDR3 extends over 15 amino acids. The CDR3: CASSQIADSSYEQYF. The CDR3 nucleotides are TGTGCCAGCAGTCAGATAGCGGACAGCTCCTACGAGCAGTACTTC.

The rearrangement links TRBV7-9 to TRBJ2-5; 10 nucleotides align to TRBD1. The length of the CDR3 is 16 residues. Germline CDR1 reads SEHNR; CDR2 reads FQNEAQ (reference sequence). After removal of 5 bases from V and 3 bases from J, the junction contained 9 bases not matched to a gene. The CDR3 is CASSPNDGTGEETQYF. The CDR3 DNA follows: TGTGCCAGCAGCCCGAACGACGGGACAGGGGAAGAGACCCAGTACTTC.

The chain employs TRBV6-1 and TRBJ2-4; no clear D gene. Per germline, CDR1 MNHNS and CDR2 SASEGT. Trimming left V 10 bases short and J 13 bases short, with 8 bases between. CDR3 length: 8 amino acids. CDR3 protein: CAISSQYF. The CDR3 DNA is TGTGCCATCTCATCCCAGTACTTC.

V gene TRBV6-5 combines with J gene TRBJ2-7; tentative D call: TRBD1 (5 bases). V dropped 8 bases and J dropped 1 base, with 15 bases sitting between them. Germline CDR1 MNHEY, CDR2 SVGAGI. This CDR3 comprises 14 residues. This chain's CDR3 is CASSLTGVSYEQYF. In DNA form, the CDR3 reads TGTGCCAGCTCCCTCACAGGAGTATCCTACGAGCAGTACTTC.

The chain recombines TRBV7-3 with TRBJ2-5; D remains ambiguous. The CDR3 contains 13 residues. Deletions cut 5 bases from V and 3 bases from J, with 10 bases between. CDR1 is SGHTA and CDR2 is FQGTGA in the germline V gene. The CDR3 sequence: CASSPDSEETQYF. CDR3 sequence (DNA): TGTGCCAGCAGCCCCGACTCGGAAGAGACCCAGTACTTC. The full variable domain, with the rest looked up from reference TRBV7-3 and TRBJ2-5, is GAGVSQTPSNKVTEKGKYVELRCDPISGHTALYWYRQSLGQGPEFLIYFQGTGAADDSGLPNDRFFAVRPEGSVSTLKIQRTERGDSAVYLCASSPDSEETQYFGPGTRLLVL.